The rows below give T cell receptor beta chains drawn from one sample of a study of T cells expressing NK-cell markers. Reanalyzing the 5' RACE reads, TCRdb keeps one entry per CDR3 protein, without DNA. The sample data list some 150,000 distinct CDR3 sequences. Sample: blood T cells: a sorted CD56 or NKG2C T cell subset, CD4+ or CD8+ T cells, or bulk PBMC T cells (not recorded which). The receptors originated from a woman between 45 and 65 years old in good health. The CDR3 runs from the conserved cysteine through the conserved F or W.

v_call: TRBV24-1
j_call: TRBJ2-5
cdr3_aa: CATSETGEEETQYF

v_call: TRBV15
j_call: TRBJ1-3
cdr3_aa: CATSADRDPGNTIYF

v_call: TRBV4-1
j_call: TRBJ2-1
cdr3_aa: CASSQGFGQRGYNEQFF

v_call: TRBV29-1
j_call: TRBJ2-1
cdr3_aa: CSVDGGFSPSYNEQFF

v_call: TRBV15
j_call: TRBJ2-1
cdr3_aa: CATSRANRVHEQFF

v_call: TRBV12-3/TRBV12-4
j_call: TRBJ2-1
cdr3_aa: CASTYSGGLLNEQFF

v_call: TRBV25-1
j_call: TRBJ2-5
cdr3_aa: CASSTGAGVETQYF

v_call: TRBV12-3/TRBV12-4
j_call: TRBJ2-7
cdr3_aa: CASSQKRRQLSYEQYF

v_call: TRBV7-8
j_call: TRBJ1-5
cdr3_aa: CASSYTVSSNQPQHF

v_call: TRBV27
j_call: TRBJ2-2
cdr3_aa: CASSLDVSGELFF

v_call: TRBV15
j_call: TRBJ2-3
cdr3_aa: CATGPSGRADTQYF

v_call: TRBV29-1
j_call: TRBJ2-7
cdr3_aa: CSAQTLYEQYF

v_call: TRBV6-5
j_call: TRBJ1-5
cdr3_aa: CASRQGVGQPQHF

v_call: TRBV18
j_call: TRBJ2-2
cdr3_aa: CASSWGDGELFF

v_call: TRBV3-1
j_call: TRBJ2-3
cdr3_aa: CASSQDEGGPTDTQYF

v_call: TRBV14
j_call: TRBJ2-1
cdr3_aa: CASSPKIGIYNEQFF

v_call: TRBV4-1
j_call: TRBJ2-7
cdr3_aa: CASSQEFPTPAYEQYF

v_call: TRBV12-3/TRBV12-4
j_call: TRBJ2-2
cdr3_aa: CATAALQNTGELFF

v_call: TRBV27
j_call: TRBJ1-2
cdr3_aa: CATLGEGYGYTF

v_call: TRBV4-1
j_call: TRBJ1-1
cdr3_aa: CASRSDRTGTEAFF

v_call: TRBV7-9
j_call: TRBJ1-1
cdr3_aa: CASTYGNRDTEAFF

v_call: TRBV7-9
j_call: TRBJ1-1
cdr3_aa: CASSSAGGGMNTEAFF

v_call: TRBV4-1
j_call: TRBJ2-2
cdr3_aa: CASSQETRRTGELFF

v_call: TRBV5-1
j_call: TRBJ2-1
cdr3_aa: CASSSEGGSSSYNEQFF

v_call: TRBV4-1
j_call: TRBJ2-3
cdr3_aa: CASSQDLAGEQYF

v_call: TRBV5-1
j_call: TRBJ2-3
cdr3_aa: CASSLTGVRDTQYF

v_call: TRBV20-1
j_call: TRBJ2-2
cdr3_aa: CSAKDREQGADTGELFF

v_call: TRBV3-1
j_call: TRBJ2-7
cdr3_aa: CASSPGRDEQYF

v_call: TRBV23-1
j_call: TRBJ2-1
cdr3_aa: CASSLRAGLARPYNEQFF

v_call: TRBV13
j_call: TRBJ1-1
cdr3_aa: CASSLRQRERTEAFF

v_call: TRBV11-2
j_call: TRBJ2-2
cdr3_aa: CASSFNMRWLMNTEANTGELFF

v_call: TRBV27
j_call: TRBJ2-1
cdr3_aa: CASSFWTSGNEQFF

v_call: TRBV5-6
j_call: TRBJ2-7
cdr3_aa: CASSLYSSREQYF